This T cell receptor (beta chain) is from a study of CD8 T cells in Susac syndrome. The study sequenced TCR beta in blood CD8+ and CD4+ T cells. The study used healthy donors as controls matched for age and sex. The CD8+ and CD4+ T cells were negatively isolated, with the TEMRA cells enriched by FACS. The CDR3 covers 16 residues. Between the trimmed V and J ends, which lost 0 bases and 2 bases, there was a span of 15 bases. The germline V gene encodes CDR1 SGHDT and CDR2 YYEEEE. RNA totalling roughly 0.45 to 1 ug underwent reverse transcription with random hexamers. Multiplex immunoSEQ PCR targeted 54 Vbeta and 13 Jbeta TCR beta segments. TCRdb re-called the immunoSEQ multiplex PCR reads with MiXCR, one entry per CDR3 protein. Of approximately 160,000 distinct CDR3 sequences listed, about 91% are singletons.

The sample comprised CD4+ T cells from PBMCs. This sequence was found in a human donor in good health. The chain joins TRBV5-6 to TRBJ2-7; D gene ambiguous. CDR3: CASSLDPLAATYEQYF. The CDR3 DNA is TGTGCCAGCAGCTTGGATCCTCTGGCGGCAACCTACGAGCAGTACTTC.